These 24 T cell receptor beta chains were sequenced from one sample in a study of human T cells and chemical hapten exposure. TCRdb reprocessed the RACE reads via MiXCR and lists one record per CDR3 protein. The repertoire includes 360,000 or so distinct CDR3 sequences, over 6% of them detected once, and around 6% sits in the top ten. Indicated time point: patch test 2, 6 weeks after DPC sensitization. Stated treatment: therapeutic diphenylcyclopropenone sensitization with weekly scalp DPC. The sequenced sample was whole blood, obtained in connection with sensitization to the hapten diphenylcyclopropenone (DPC). These receptors were taken from a woman between 18 and 29 years old with alopecia areata. Some clones in this sample may be carry-over from other donors' samples.

This clonotype was detected only a few times. This chain connects TRBV14 to TRBJ1-5; no definite D call. Per germline, CDR1 SGHDN and CDR2 FVKESK. V shed 3 bases and J shed 9 bases, with 12 bases lying between them. The CDR3 has 13 amino acids. The CDR3 is CASSQVMWGPQHF. CDR3 coding DNA: TGTGCCAGCAGCCAGGTTATGTGGGGGCCCCAGCATTTT.

As DNA, the CDR3 is TGTGCCAGCGCACGGGGACCCTACGAGCAGTACTTC. This gives the protein CASARGPYEQYF. V and J are TRBV6-5 and TRBJ2-7; the D gene could be TRBD1 or TRBD2 (5 bases each). With 8 bases removed from V and 2 bases from J, the gap between germline ends came to 10 bases. The CDR3 length is 12 residues. Germline V gene data show CDR1 as MNHEY and CDR2 as SVGAGI.

This clonotype was seen at least ten times. The V gene is TRBV12-3 or TRBV12-4, the J gene TRBJ1-1; D remains ambiguous. This CDR3 contains 13 residues. The V gene lost 0 bases and the J gene lost 5 bases, with 7 bases spanning the gap. In nucleotides, the CDR3 is TGTGCCAGCAGTTTAGCGCCGGAGACTGAAGCTTTCTTT. This translates into CASSLAPETEAFF.

This clonotype was found many times. This chain joins TRBV4-1 and TRBJ1-2; 7 nucleotides align to TRBD1. Germline-derived CDR1 and CDR2 are MGHRA and YSYEKL. This CDR3 contains 15 residues. V lost 3 bases, J lost 3 bases, and 7 bases stayed unmatched. The CDR3 spells CASSHPPGTDYGYTF. CDR3 DNA: TGCGCCAGCAGCCATCCCCCTGGGACAGACTATGGCTACACCTTC.

This chain uses TRBV5-6 with TRBJ2-2; D may be TRBD1 or TRBD2 (5 bases each). In germline, CDR1 is SGHDT, CDR2 YYEEEE. V was trimmed by 0 bases and J by 5 bases, leaving 11 bases between them. The CDR3 loop spans 15 amino acids. CDR3 amino acids: CASSLALGPTGELFF. The CDR3 coding sequence is TGTGCCAGCAGCTTGGCCCTGGGACCGACCGGGGAGCTGTTTTTT.

This clonotype was counted a few times. The chain combines TRBV12-5 with TRBJ2-3; the D gene is possibly TRBD2 (5 bases). The CDR3 is made up of 13 amino acids. Germline CDR1 is LGHNT and CDR2 is FRNRAP. In DNA form, the CDR3 reads TGTACCTCATCTAGCATTTCCTCAGATACGCAGTATTTT. Translation: CTSSSISSDTQYF.

In this sample, this clonotype turned up a few times. The gene calls are TRBV12-3 or TRBV12-4 and TRBJ2-7, with 7 bases identical to TRBD1. The CDR3 covers 12 residues. The V segment lost 6 bases and the J segment 6 bases; nucleotides outside the gene matches: 5. For the CDR3, the DNA is TGTGCCAGCAGCCGACAGGGCATCGAGCAGTACTTC. It encodes CASSRQGIEQYF.

This clonotype turned up a few times. The chain combines TRBV7-2 with TRBJ2-5; tentative D call: TRBD1 (8 bases). The CDR3 contains 15 residues. Trimming stripped 5 bases from V and 7 bases from J, with 20 bases between. Germline CDR1 is SGHTA and CDR2 is FQGNSA. CDR3 amino acids: CASSQSGGREVTQYF. In DNA, the CDR3 is TGTGCCAGCAGCCAGTCAGGGGGCCGGGAGGTGACCCAGTACTTC.

This chain uses TRBV6-2 or TRBV6-3 with TRBJ1-3; D is perhaps TRBD1 (5 bases). The V end was cut by 4 bases, the J end by 15 bases, with 19 bases between. Germline CDR1 MNHEY, CDR2 SVGEGT. This CDR3 is 13 amino acids long. For the CDR3, the DNA is TGTGCCAGCAGTTTTTCAGGGACGCAGACGGGATATTTT. The encoded protein is CASSFSGTQTGYF.

This clonotype was observed many times. The rearrangement joins TRBV6-5 to TRBJ1-2; 8 bases fit TRBD1. The V gene end was trimmed by 6 bases and the J gene end by 2 bases; junction bases not matched to a gene: 5. The V gene's germline CDR1 is MNHEY and CDR2 SVGAGI. CDR3 size: 14 residues. The CDR3 reads CASSPDRDNYGYTF. CDR3 DNA: TGTGCCAGCAGCCCGGACAGGGACAACTATGGCTACACCTTC.

This clonotype was observed many times. This chain joins TRBV24-1 and TRBJ2-3; D not certain. The ends were cut back, 1 base at V and 2 bases at J, with 6 bases in the middle. Per the germline V gene, CDR1 is KGHDR and CDR2 is SFDVKD. The CDR3 has 14 residues. CDR3 sequence: CATSDFGTTDTQYF. DNA for the CDR3: TGTGCCACCAGTGATTTTGGCACCACAGATACGCAGTATTTT.

This clonotype was seen a handful of times. The rearrangement uses TRBV4-1 and TRBJ2-3; no firm D call. V was clipped by 4 bases and J by 0 bases, with 8 bases between them. Germline CDR1 MGHRA, CDR2 YSYEKL. The CDR3 has 14 amino acids. This CDR3 reads CASSRVLSTDTQYF. The CDR3 DNA sequence: TGCGCCAGCAGCCGAGTCCTGAGCACAGATACGCAGTATTTT.

The sample holds a few counts of this clonotype. This chain uses TRBV12-3 or TRBV12-4 with TRBJ2-5; D is unclear. Deletions cut 0 bases from V and 1 base from J, with 6 bases between. The CDR3 runs to 14 residues. The CDR3 bases are TGTGCCAGCAGTTTAGCGCAAAGCCAAGAGACCCAGTACTTC. Its translation is CASSLAQSQETQYF.

This chain connects TRBV16 to TRBJ2-7, with 11 bases aligning to TRBD2. Germline values: CDR1 KGHSY, CDR2 FQNENV. CDR3 length: 15 amino acids. V lost 0 bases and J lost 7; bases outside the gene matches: 5. The CDR3 reads CASSQSLAGGREQYF. The CDR3 DNA is TGTGCCAGCAGCCAATCCCTAGCGGGGGGAAGAGAGCAGTACTTC.

In this sample, this clonotype turned up many times. V is TRBV2 and J is TRBJ1-5, with D unclear. V lost 4 bases and J lost 4, with 8 bases in between. This CDR3 contains 13 residues. Germline V gene lookup returns CDR1 SNHLY and CDR2 FYNNEI. CDR3 sequence: CASSVEDNQPQHF. The CDR3 nucleotides are TGTGCCAGCAGTGTAGAGGATAATCAGCCCCAGCATTTT.

In this sample, this clonotype turned up a few times. The CDR3 is CASSLTQRGGLSDTQYF. The CDR3 DNA is TGTGCCAGCAGCTTAACTCAGCGGGGGGGCCTCTCAGATACGCAGTATTTT. The rearrangement uses TRBV7-3 and TRBJ2-3; 10 bases map to TRBD2. With V trimmed by 0 bases and J by 4 bases, 7 bases remained unmatched. The CDR3 consists of 17 residues. CDR1 is SGHTA and CDR2 is FQGTGA in the germline V gene.

This clonotype was seen many times. V and J are TRBV5-5 and TRBJ1-2; the D gene is possibly TRBD1 (5 bases). CDR3 length equals 15 residues. Trimming pared 0 bases from V and 4 bases from J, leaving 13 bases between. Germline-derived CDR1 and CDR2 are SGHKS and YYEKEE (reference sequence). The CDR3 DNA is TGTGCCAGCAGCTTGGCCCGGCAGGGCGGCTATGGCTACACCTTC. It specifies CASSLARQGGYGYTF.

This chain connects TRBV5-8 to TRBJ2-7, with TRBD2 as a possible D gene (5 bases). Per the germline V gene, CDR1 is SGHTS and CDR2 is YDEGEE. The CDR3 is made up of 14 amino acids. V lost 0 bases to trimming and J lost 5 bases, with 12 bases between them. The CDR3 here is CASSLGRGNNEQYF. The CDR3 DNA follows: TGTGCCAGCAGCTTGGGCCGAGGGAACAACGAGCAGTACTTC.

This clonotype has just a few counts. The chain is built from TRBV4-3 and TRBJ1-2; the D gene is possibly TRBD1 (5 bases). Looked up from germline, CDR1 is LGHNA and CDR2 is YSLEER. V was pared by 0 bases and J by 3 bases, with 8 bases between. CDR3 size: 14 residues. CDR3 amino acids: CASSQDGDYYGYTF. The CDR3 nucleotides read TGCGCCAGCAGCCAAGATGGGGACTACTATGGCTACACCTTC.

This clonotype was recorded many times. This chain's CDR3 is CASSSLYRGSPLHF. The CDR3 DNA is TGTGCCAGCAGTTCCCTTTACAGGGGTTCACCCCTCCACTTT. The chain recombines TRBV12-3 or TRBV12-4 with TRBJ1-6; 7 bases align to TRBD1. V gave up 4 bases and J gave up 9 bases; unmatched junction bases: 6. CDR3 length: 14 amino acids.

The V gene is TRBV20-1, the J gene TRBJ2-2; no definite D call. Germline lookup yields CDR1 DFQATT and CDR2 SNEGSKA (reference sequence). The CDR3 is 13 residues long. V gave up 6 bases and J gave up 1 base, with 9 bases separating them. CDR3 in amino acids: CSAQKVNTGELFF. The CDR3, as DNA: TGCAGTGCCCAAAAGGTGAACACCGGGGAGCTGTTTTTT.

This clonotype came up a few times. The chain employs TRBV18 and TRBJ2-7; possible D gene TRBD2, 6 bases. Germline assignment: CDR1 KGHSH and CDR2 LQKENI. Deletions cut 2 bases from V and 6 bases from J, with 11 bases between. The CDR3 is 13 amino acids. In DNA form, the CDR3 reads TGTGCCAGCTCACCAGCCGAGGGAGGCGAGCAGTACTTC. This encodes CASSPAEGGEQYF.

This clonotype was observed at least ten times. This rearrangement joins TRBV6-5 to TRBJ2-7; 7 bases line up with TRBD1. This CDR3 contains 15 residues. Germline values: CDR1 MNHEY, CDR2 SVGAGI. Trimming at V came to 6 bases and at J to 2 bases, leaving 10 bases not matched to a gene. CDR3 in DNA: TGTGCCAGCAGCCTTGACAGGGATTATGCCTACGAGCAGTACTTC. Amino acid sequence: CASSLDRDYAYEQYF.

The V call is TRBV7-2, the J call TRBJ2-5; no firm D call. V was clipped by 1 base and J by 1 base, with 7 bases between them. Germline V gene data show CDR1 as SGHTA and CDR2 as FQGNSA. This CDR3 region has 14 residues. CDR3 protein: CASSLGRPQETQYF. Here the CDR3 DNA reads TGTGCCAGCAGCTTAGGTCGGCCCCAAGAGACCCAGTACTTC.